A single sample gave rise to the 32 T cell receptor beta chains below, sequenced in a study of technical replicates of blood from several donors. TCRdb's copy holds only in-frame clones and misses some; the assay was immunoSEQ multiplex PCR. The profile shows roughly 90,000 clones, less than 96% of them singletons. Sequencing used T cells isolated from PBMCs. The receptors were gathered from a human donor in good health.

V usage is TRBV29-1 and J usage is TRBJ2-1; 14 nucleotides align to TRBD2. The CDR3 sequence is 13 residues long. The germline V gene has CDR1 SQVTM and CDR2 ANQGSEA. With V trimmed by 7 bases and J by 9 bases, 5 bases remained unmatched. The CDR3 DNA reads as TGCAGCGCTGGGACTAGCGGGAGTCCTGAGCAGTTCTTC. This gives the protein CSAGTSGSPEQFF.

The genes are TRBV11-2 and TRBJ2-3; 11 bases match TRBD2. CDR3 length: 17 residues. The J segment lost 0 bases and the V segment lost 5 bases, leaving 7 bases of the junction unmatched. CDR1 and CDR2 from the germline V gene are SGHAT and FQNNGV. The CDR3, as DNA: TGTGCCAGCAGCAGGCTAGCGGGAGGTGGCAGCACAGATACGCAGTATTTT. Translating gives CASSRLAGGGSTDTQYF.

This chain connects TRBV5-6 to TRBJ1-2; possible D gene TRBD1, 5 bases. The germline V gene encodes CDR1 SGHDT and CDR2 YYEEEE. There are 15 residues in the CDR3. V lost 5 bases, J lost 4 bases, and 18 bases lay in between. The CDR3 DNA reads TGTGCCAGCAGTTATGACCCGGGACTTGTCTATGGCTACACCTTC. It is translated as CASSYDPGLVYGYTF.

This rearrangement joins TRBV27 to TRBJ2-2, with D possibly matching TRBD1 (6 bases). Germline lookup yields CDR1 MNHEY and CDR2 SMNVEV (reference sequence). With 4 bases removed from V and 2 bases from J, the gap between germline ends came to 8 bases. This CDR3 region has 14 residues. The CDR3, as DNA: TGTGCCAGCAGTTCGGACAGCAACACCGGGGAGCTGTTTTTT. Its protein product is CASSSDSNTGELFF.

The CDR3 bases are TGTGCCAGCAGTCTTTACTCTGGAAACACCATATATTTT. Translating it yields CASSLYSGNTIYF. V gene TRBV25-1 combines with J gene TRBJ1-3; the D is unclear. There are 13 residues in the CDR3. Trimming left V 5 bases short and J 0 bases short, with 5 bases between. Per germline, CDR1 MGHDK and CDR2 SYGVNS.

The gene calls are TRBV19 and TRBJ2-5; the D gene is possibly TRBD2 (5 bases). Germline CDR1 LNHDA, CDR2 SQIVND (reference sequence). The CDR3 loop spans 11 amino acids. V lost 5 bases and J 4 bases, leaving 5 bases between the germline ends. CDR3 in DNA: TGTGCCAGTAGTGAGGGAGAGACCCAGTACTTC. This gives the protein CASSEGETQYF.

The gene calls are TRBV19 and TRBJ2-1; D uncertain. Trimming removed 5 bases from V and 3 bases from J, with 11 bases in between. Germline loops: CDR1 LNHDA, CDR2 SQIVND (reference sequence). This CDR3 has 14 amino acids. CDR3 bases: TGTGCCAGTAGTCATCCCCAGGACTACAATGAGCAGTTCTTC. Protein sequence: CASSHPQDYNEQFF.

The chain uses TRBV11-3 and TRBJ2-3; D is perhaps TRBD2 (6 bases). The CDR3 is 15 residues long. V shed 2 bases and J shed 5 bases, with 14 bases lying between them. CDR1 SGHNT and CDR2 YENEEA come from the germline V gene. This CDR3 is CASSLPSPGGDTQYF. As DNA, the CDR3 is TGTGCCAGCAGCTTACCCAGTCCCGGGGGAGATACGCAGTATTTT.

The rearrangement uses TRBV18 and TRBJ2-7; possible D gene TRBD2, 5 bases. With 0 bases removed from V and 5 bases from J, the gap between germline ends came to 5 bases. The CDR3 spans 12 residues. CDR1 is KGHSH, CDR2 LQKENI, per germline. The CDR3 protein is CASSPPGDEQYF. CDR3 nucleotides: TGTGCCAGCTCACCACCCGGGGACGAGCAGTACTTC.

The chain has TRBV25-1 and TRBJ2-4; 11 nucleotides align to TRBD2. Per the germline V gene, CDR1 is MGHDK and CDR2 is SYGVNS. V was pared by 3 bases and J by 0 bases, with 7 bases of the junction left unmatched. This CDR3 contains 18 residues. DNA for the CDR3: TGTGCCAGCAGTGACATAACTAGCGGGAGTTTAGCCAAAAACATTCAGTACTTC. Amino acids: CASSDITSGSLAKNIQYF.

The genes are TRBV6-5 and TRBJ2-1; D possibly corresponds to TRBD1 (6 bases). V was cut by 7 bases and J by 0 bases, with 13 bases left in between. Per germline, CDR1 MNHEY and CDR2 SVGAGI. This CDR3 is built from 15 residues. CDR3 sequence (DNA): TGTGCCAGCACTATTACAGGGAGCTCCTACAATGAGCAGTTCTTC. This encodes CASTITGSSYNEQFF.

The chain has TRBV5-4 and TRBJ2-1; the D gene is possibly TRBD2 (6 bases). Germline CDR1 reads SGHNT; CDR2 reads YYREEE (reference sequence). V lost 3 bases to trimming and J lost 7 bases, with 17 bases between them. The CDR3 is 15 residues long. The CDR3 sequence: CASSSALRAGNEQFF. CDR3 DNA sequence: TGTGCCAGCAGCTCTGCTCTACGGGCGGGGAATGAGCAGTTCTTC.

This clone occurred once. The rearrangement uses TRBV9 and TRBJ2-2, with 8 bases matching TRBD2. CDR1 is SGDLS, CDR2 YYNGEE, per germline. The CDR3 extends over 17 amino acids. The V segment lost 3 bases and the J segment 3 bases; nucleotides outside the gene matches: 10. Written as DNA, the CDR3 is TGTGCCAGCAGCGCCCCACTGAGCGGGAGTCACACCGGGGAGCTGTTTTTT. Its protein is CASSAPLSGSHTGELFF. The variable domain in full, with the rest retrieved from reference TRBV9 and TRBJ2-2, is DSGVTQTPKHLITATGQRVTLRCSPRSGDLSVYWYQQSLDQGLQFLIQYYNGEERAKGNILERFSAQQFPDLHSELNLSSLELGDSALYFCASSAPLSGSHTGELFFGEGSRLTVL.

The chain joins TRBV11-3 to TRBJ2-7, with D perhaps matching TRBD2 (6 bases). CDR3 length: 14 amino acids. Germline lookup yields CDR1 SGHNT and CDR2 YENEEA. The germline V and J ends were trimmed by 5 bases and 5 bases, with 16 bases remaining between them. The CDR3 DNA sequence: TGTGCCAGCAGCCACCCGGGACTGAGGAACGAGCAGTACTTC. Its translation: CASSHPGLRNEQYF.

This chain joins TRBV6-5 and TRBJ2-3; D remains unclear. V was clipped by 0 bases and J by 5 bases, with 6 bases between them. Germline CDR1 reads MNHEY; CDR2 reads SVGAGI. The length of the CDR3 is 13 residues. CDR3 sequence (DNA): TGTGCCAGCAGTTACTCGGGCATAGATACGCAGTATTTT. Its translation: CASSYSGIDTQYF.

The chain recombines TRBV15 with TRBJ2-1; 10 positions match TRBD2. After removal of 4 bases from V and 8 bases from J, the junction contained 2 bases not matched to a gene. Germline CDR1 and CDR2: LNHNV and YYDKDF (reference sequence). The CDR3 spans 13 residues. The CDR3 DNA is TGTGCCACCAGCATACTAGCGGGATATGAGCAGTTCTTC. It yields the protein CATSILAGYEQFF.

This chain connects TRBV7-2 to TRBJ2-5, with 9 nucleotides matching TRBD1. The CDR3 extends over 15 amino acids. Germline CDR1 and CDR2: SGHTA and FQGNSA. V lost 5 bases, J lost 5 bases, and 9 bases stayed unmatched. The CDR3 DNA sequence: TGTGCCAGCAGCGGATACAGGGGGCTGAGGGAGACCCAGTACTTC. It yields the protein CASSGYRGLRETQYF. The full variable domain, rest sourced from reference TRBV7-2 and TRBJ2-5, is GAGVSQSPSNKVTEKGKDVELRCDPISGHTALYWYRQSLGQGLEFLIYFQGNSAPDKSGLPSDRFSAERTGGSVSTLTIQRTQQEDSAVYLCASSGYRGLRETQYFGPGTRLLVL.

This chain uses TRBV2 with TRBJ1-5; 7 bases fit TRBD1. The CDR3 totals 16 residues. CDR1 and CDR2 (germline): SNHLY, FYNNEI. Trimming removed 6 bases from V and 1 base from J; junction bases left unmatched: 9. This chain's CDR3 is CASSWIYRGSNQPQHF. The CDR3 DNA follows: TGTGCCAGCAGCTGGATCTACAGGGGCAGCAATCAGCCCCAGCATTTT. The full variable domain, its missing parts supplied by reference TRBV2 and TRBJ1-5, is EPEVTQTPSHQVTQMGQEVILRCVPISNHLYFYWYRQILGQKVEFLVSFYNNEISEKSEIFDDQFSVERPDGSNFTLKIRSTKLEDSAMYFCASSWIYRGSNQPQHFGDGTRLSIL.

This chain uses TRBV9 with TRBJ1-1; no clear D gene. V was clipped by 1 base and J by 8 bases, with 9 bases between them. Germline lookup yields CDR1 SGDLS and CDR2 YYNGEE. This CDR3 spans 12 amino acids. The CDR3: CASSVTGEEAFF. The CDR3 DNA sequence: TGTGCCAGCAGCGTAACGGGAGAGGAAGCTTTCTTT.

The chain couples TRBV11-2 to TRBJ1-3; maybe TRBD1 (6 bases). Looked up from germline, CDR1 is SGHAT and CDR2 is FQNNGV. The ends were cut back, 6 bases at V and 4 bases at J, with 13 bases in the middle. The CDR3 sequence is 14 residues long. The CDR3 region is CASRSNRVGNTIYF. CDR3 DNA sequence: TGTGCCAGCAGATCAAACAGGGTCGGAAACACCATATATTTT.

The V call is TRBV9, the J call TRBJ2-1, with TRBD2 as a possible D gene (6 bases). CDR1 and CDR2 (germline): SGDLS, YYNGEE. The CDR3 length is 13 residues. The ends were cut back, 0 bases at V and 7 bases at J, with 8 bases in the middle. CDR3 amino acids: CASSVGLENEQFF. DNA of the CDR3: TGTGCCAGCAGCGTAGGACTAGAGAATGAGCAGTTCTTC.

This clone appeared once. The chain recombines TRBV2 with TRBJ2-7, with unresolved D. CDR3 size: 12 residues. V dropped 6 bases and J dropped 3 bases, with 9 bases sitting between them. Germline loops: CDR1 SNHLY, CDR2 FYNNEI. The CDR3 nucleotides are TGTGCCAGCAGGCACTCACTCTACGAGCAGTACTTC. This encodes CASRHSLYEQYF. The entire variable domain, with the rest obtained from reference TRBV2 and TRBJ2-7, is as follows: EPEVTQTPSHQVTQMGQEVILRCVPISNHLYFYWYRQILGQKVEFLVSFYNNEISEKSEIFDDQFSVERPDGSNFTLKIRSTKLEDSAMYFCASRHSLYEQYFGPGTRLTVT.

The chain recombines TRBV19 with TRBJ1-1; 7 nucleotides agree with TRBD1. V was pared by 4 bases and J by 0 bases, with 2 bases of the junction left unmatched. The CDR3 is 14 amino acids. Per germline, CDR1 LNHDA and CDR2 SQIVND (reference sequence). The CDR3 coding sequence is TGTGCCAGTAGTACAGGACAGGTGAACACTGAAGCTTTCTTT. It is translated as CASSTGQVNTEAFF.

The chain recombines TRBV27 with TRBJ2-2; 8 bases are shared with TRBD1. The CDR3 has 18 residues. Looked up from germline, CDR1 is MNHEY and CDR2 is SMNVEV (reference sequence). Germline trimming cut 10 bases from V and 0 bases from J; bases unmatched to any gene: 16. The CDR3 DNA reads TGTGCCACGCACATCCAGGGGGCGTACATAACGAACACCGGGGAGCTGTTTTTT. The encoded protein is CATHIQGAYITNTGELFF.

The J gene is TRBJ2-5, the V gene TRBV9; 12 bases map to TRBD2. Trimming took 3 bases from V and 5 from J; bases not matched to a gene: 11. Germline CDR1 is SGDLS and CDR2 is YYNGEE. The CDR3 loop spans 17 amino acids. CDR3 region: CASSALAGGGGRETQYF. The CDR3 DNA follows: TGTGCCAGCAGCGCGCTAGCGGGAGGGGGGGGGCGTGAGACCCAGTACTTC.

V usage is TRBV6-1 and J usage is TRBJ2-7, with D hard to call. Germline V lookup: CDR1 MNHNS, CDR2 SASEGT. The CDR3 has 14 amino acids. Trimming removed 5 bases at V and 3 bases at J, with 14 bases between. Here the CDR3 DNA reads TGTGCCAGCAGTCATCTTTTCCTCAGCTACGAGCAGTACTTC. Amino acids: CASSHLFLSYEQYF.

This clone was seen just once. The chain is built from TRBV29-1 and TRBJ1-1; 8 bases are a match to TRBD1. This CDR3 has 13 amino acids. The germline gives CDR1 SQVTM, CDR2 ANQGSEA. The CDR3 bases are TGCAGTACCCGTCAGGGGGCAGGCACTGAAGCTTTCTTT. As protein: CSTRQGAGTEAFF.

The sample holds a few counts of this clone. As DNA, the CDR3 is TGTGCCAGCAGCCCAATCTTGAAATTGAGCGACGAGCAGTACTTC. This sequence encodes CASSPILKLSDEQYF. V usage is TRBV11-3 and J usage is TRBJ2-7; D call uncertain. Trimming took 5 bases from V and 5 from J, leaving 19 bases between them. Germline CDR1 SGHNT, CDR2 YENEEA. This CDR3 contains 15 residues. The whole variable domain, filled in from reference TRBV11-3 and TRBJ2-7, reads EAGVVQSPRYKIIEKKQPVAFWCNPISGHNTLYWYLQNLGQGPELLIRYENEEAVDDSQLPKDRFSAERLKGVDSTLKIQPAELGDSAVYLCASSPILKLSDEQYFGPGTRLTVT.

This chain uses TRBV27 with TRBJ1-2; D is uncertain. The germline gives CDR1 MNHEY, CDR2 SMNVEV (reference sequence). The CDR3 runs to 13 residues. The ends were cut back, 0 bases at V and 8 bases at J, with 10 bases in the middle. In DNA form, the CDR3 reads TGTGCCAGCAGTTTATCCGGGTACGCCGGCTACACCTTC. Protein sequence: CASSLSGYAGYTF.

V usage is TRBV19 and J usage is TRBJ2-2, with D maybe TRBD1 (5 bases). Germline lookup yields CDR1 LNHDA and CDR2 SQIVND (reference sequence). Trimming removed 2 bases at V and 9 bases at J, with 10 bases between. CDR3 length: 13 residues. The DNA for the CDR3 is TGTGCCAGTAGTATATCCCCAGGGAGGGAGCTGTTTTTT. Its translation is CASSISPGRELFF.

The chain has TRBV2 and TRBJ2-7; 7 bases line up with TRBD1. The CDR3 runs 15 residues. After removal of 8 bases from V and 1 base from J, the junction contained 11 bases not matched to a gene. Germline V CDR1 and CDR2: SNHLY, FYNNEI. CDR3 DNA sequence: TGTGCCAGCCAGTTCGGACGGGACAGTTCCTACGAGCAGTACTTC. This gives the protein CASQFGRDSSYEQYF.

The chain uses TRBV27 and TRBJ2-1; 9 bases align to TRBD1. The CDR3 runs to 17 residues. CDR1 is MNHEY and CDR2 is SMNVEV in the germline V gene (reference sequence). Unmatched junction bases numbered 12, after V lost 3 bases and J lost 6 bases. The chain's CDR3 is CASSFDRNRGRLNEQFF. As DNA, the CDR3 is TGTGCCAGCAGTTTTGACCGTAACAGGGGGCGTCTCAATGAGCAGTTCTTC.